This passage covers 27 T cell receptor beta chains from one sample sequenced in a study of spatial heterogeneity in lung cancer. The time point denotes: sample taken at primary tumor resection. The sequenced material consisted of unsorted whole RNA from tumor, nontumor lung or frozen PBMC. TCRdb reprocessed the 5' RACE reads with MiXCR, giving one entry per CDR3 protein. This table has over 75,000 distinct CDR3 sequences, approximately 20% appearing once. The sequencing here drew on PBMCs, taken at surgery. The source of these receptors is a male donor with early-stage non-small cell lung cancer.

V and J are TRBV19 and TRBJ1-2; no clear D. The CDR3 contains 10 residues. CDR1 is LNHDA and CDR2 is SQIVND in the germline V gene (reference sequence). Trimming removed 6 bases from V and 6 bases from J, with 5 bases in between. In nucleotides, the CDR3 is TGTGCCAGTAGGGGTGATGGCTACACCTTC. Translating it yields CASRGDGYTF.

The rearrangement uses TRBV10-3 and TRBJ2-7; weak D call: TRBD1 (6 bases). Germline V gene lookup returns CDR1 ENHRY and CDR2 SYGVKD. V was shortened by 7 bases and J by 5 bases, with 15 bases between the two germline ends. The CDR3 spans 13 residues. The CDR3 is CAITRTEGNEQYF. The CDR3, as DNA: TGTGCCATCACCAGGACAGAGGGGAACGAGCAGTACTTC.

J is TRBJ2-1 and V is TRBV5-1, with 9 nucleotides matching TRBD1. Germline CDR1 SGHRS, CDR2 YFSETQ. This CDR3 is built from 14 residues. Trimming removed 3 bases from V and 7 bases from J; junction bases left unmatched: 5. CDR3 coding DNA: TGCGCCAGCAGCTGGGGGACAGGGTGGAATGAGCAGTTCTTC. Amino acid sequence: CASSWGTGWNEQFF.

V is TRBV5-1 and J is TRBJ1-1, with unresolved D. The CDR3 runs 15 residues. Between the trimmed V and J ends, which lost 3 bases and 1 base, there was a span of 13 bases. The germline CDR1 and CDR2 sequences are SGHRS and YFSETQ. This CDR3 reads CASSSSGRANTEAFF. As DNA, the CDR3 is TGCGCCAGCAGCTCTTCAGGACGGGCGAACACTGAAGCTTTCTTT.

The V call is TRBV12-3 or TRBV12-4, the J call TRBJ2-3; 7 bases fit TRBD1. Losses at the gene ends were 6 bases for V and 1 base for J; bases not matched to a gene: 10. CDR3 length: 16 residues. The CDR3 reads CASSSRAGQGTDTQYF. In DNA form, the CDR3 reads TGTGCCAGCAGCTCCCGTGCTGGACAGGGCACAGATACGCAGTATTTT.

This chain links TRBV6-2 or TRBV6-3 with TRBJ1-1; D gene uncertain. Trimming took off 4 bases at V and 7 bases at J, with 7 bases between the two ends. CDR1 is MNHEY, CDR2 SVGEGT, per germline. The CDR3 runs to 11 residues. The CDR3 nucleotides are TGTGCCAGCAGTTTGTCGTTTGAAGCTTTCTTT. It specifies CASSLSFEAFF.

This clonotype has a handful of counts. The chain uses TRBV30 and TRBJ2-1; 10 bases fit TRBD2. J lost 10 bases, V lost 0 bases, and 12 bases had no gene match. From germline, CDR1 is GTSNPN and CDR2 SVGIG (reference sequence). The CDR3 runs 16 residues. The CDR3 DNA sequence: TGTGCCTGGAGTGTGCGGACTAGCGGTCATCCTGGGGAGCAGTTCTTC. Residues: CAWSVRTSGHPGEQFF.

This clonotype was recorded at least ten times. V usage is TRBV30 and J usage is TRBJ2-5; a possible D gene is TRBD1 (5 bases). V dropped 5 bases and J dropped 3 bases, with 19 bases sitting between them. Germline CDR1 reads GTSNPN; CDR2 reads SVGIG (reference sequence). The CDR3 is made up of 15 amino acids. CDR3 sequence: CAWRPGSRGEETQYF. CDR3 in DNA: TGTGCCTGGCGGCCAGGGTCTAGGGGTGAAGAGACCCAGTACTTC.

This sequence joins TRBV7-8 and TRBJ2-7; D may be TRBD1 (5 bases). Per the germline V gene, CDR1 is SGHVS and CDR2 is FQNEAQ. The CDR3 runs 14 residues. V lost 2 bases and J 5 bases, leaving 13 bases between the germline ends. CDR3 bases: TGTGCCAGCAGCTTACGTGGCAGGGATGACGAGCAGTACTTC. Amino acid sequence: CASSLRGRDDEQYF.

V is TRBV7-2 and J is TRBJ2-3; D call uncertain. V was pared by 1 base and J by 3 bases, with 8 bases between. The CDR3 length is 14 residues. Per the germline V gene, CDR1 is SGHTA and CDR2 is FQGNSA. The CDR3 DNA sequence: TGTGCCAGCAGCTTAGTCGTTGCAACAGATACGCAGTATTTT. Translation: CASSLVVATDTQYF.

This clonotype has more than one count but fewer than ten. This sequence joins TRBV6-4 and TRBJ2-1, with 7 bases aligning to TRBD2. Germline loops: CDR1 MRHNA, CDR2 SNTAGT. The CDR3 is 16 amino acids. V shed 5 bases, J shed 0 bases, and the junction held 7 bases outside the gene matches. The CDR3 reads CASSPLGGSSYNEQFF. CDR3 DNA sequence: TGTGCCAGCAGTCCCCTCGGGGGGAGCTCCTACAATGAGCAGTTCTTC.

This clonotype has ten or more counts. V and J are TRBV15 and TRBJ1-2; D may be TRBD1 (5 bases). CDR1 is LNHNV, CDR2 YYDKDF, per germline (reference sequence). The CDR3 is made up of 16 amino acids. V was pared by 5 bases and J by 1 base, with 17 bases between. DNA for the CDR3: TGTGCCACCAGCGGCGGTTCTGGGACGGATAACTATGGCTACACCTTC. Protein product: CATSGGSGTDNYGYTF.

This clonotype was found many times. The chain couples TRBV20-1 to TRBJ1-4; D might be TRBD1 (5 bases). V shed 1 base and J shed 4 bases, with 13 bases lying between them. CDR3 size: 15 residues. CDR1 is DFQATT, CDR2 SNEGSKA, per germline (reference sequence). The CDR3 DNA is TGCAGTGCTAGAGCCCCGGGGACCAGTAATGAAAAACTGTTTTTT. Translating gives CSARAPGTSNEKLFF.

This clonotype occurred a few times. V is TRBV7-3 and J is TRBJ2-2; TRBD2 agrees at 10 bases. The V and J ends lost 5 bases and 6 bases, in that order; junction bases with no gene match: 9. CDR3 length: 16 residues. Germline-derived CDR1 and CDR2 are SGHTA and FQGTGA. CDR3 in DNA: TGTGCCAGCAGCCCCCGGACTAGCGGTGGCCCCGGGGAGCTGTTTTTT. Amino acid sequence: CASSPRTSGGPGELFF. The entire variable domain, with the rest obtained from reference TRBV7-3 and TRBJ2-2, is as follows: GAGVSQTPSNKVTEKGKYVELRCDPISGHTALYWYRQSLGQGPEFLIYFQGTGAADDSGLPNDRFFAVRPEGSVSTLKIQRTERGDSAVYLCASSPRTSGGPGELFFGEGSRLTVL.

This rearrangement joins TRBV5-4 to TRBJ2-5; TRBD1 aligns across 8 bases. The CDR3 spans 15 residues. V was clipped by 3 bases and J by 2 bases; unmatched bases: 6. From germline, CDR1 is SGHNT and CDR2 YYREEE (reference sequence). CDR3 sequence reads: CASSWNRGSQETQYF. The DNA for the CDR3 is TGTGCCAGCAGCTGGAACAGGGGGTCGCAAGAGACCCAGTACTTC.

This chain joins TRBV7-8 and TRBJ1-4; D is unclear. V lost 0 bases and J lost 6, with 8 bases in between. The CDR3 is made up of 14 amino acids. Germline CDR1 SGHVS, CDR2 FQNEAQ. The CDR3 is CASSLAIGDEKLFF. CDR3 DNA: TGTGCCAGCAGCTTAGCCATCGGAGATGAAAAACTGTTTTTT.

The J gene is TRBJ1-1, the V gene TRBV7-8; unclear D gene. There are 15 residues in the CDR3. The germline V gene encodes CDR1 SGHVS and CDR2 FQNEAQ. Between the trimmed V and J ends, which lost 3 bases and 5 bases, there was a span of 16 bases. Written as DNA, the CDR3 is TGTGCCAGCAGCTTCCTGACTGGATCGGGAACTGAAGCTTTCTTT. The encoded protein is CASSFLTGSGTEAFF.

The chain is built from TRBV27 and TRBJ2-7; a possible D gene is TRBD1 (6 bases). Per germline, CDR1 MNHEY and CDR2 SMNVEV (reference sequence). Trimming stripped 3 bases from V and 6 bases from J, with 9 bases between. This CDR3 comprises 12 residues. The CDR3 coding sequence is TGTGCCAGCAGTTTTAACAGGGCCGAGCAGTACTTC. Its translation is CASSFNRAEQYF.

J is TRBJ1-2 and V is TRBV28; D gene uncertain. Between the trimmed V and J ends, which lost 7 bases and 8 bases, there was a span of 14 bases. This CDR3 has 12 amino acids. Germline loops: CDR1 MDHEN, CDR2 SYDVKM. CDR3 coding DNA: TGTGCCAGCACCCCTATAGGTGCCGGCTACACCTTC. It codes for CASTPIGAGYTF.

This clonotype occurred a few times. V and J are TRBV28 and TRBJ2-7, with TRBD2 identical over 7 bases. The germline CDR1 and CDR2 sequences are MDHEN and SYDVKM. The CDR3 has 16 residues. The junction had 9 bases not matched to a gene; V was cut back by 2 bases and J by 2 bases. CDR3 in amino acids: CASSLRAQRGAYEQYF. The CDR3 bases are TGTGCCAGCAGTTTAAGGGCGCAGCGGGGCGCCTACGAGCAGTACTTC.

The chain combines TRBV7-2 with TRBJ2-7; possibly TRBD2 for D (7 bases). This CDR3 comprises 17 residues. Germline lookup yields CDR1 SGHTA and CDR2 FQGNSA. V was clipped by 1 base and J by 1 base, with 17 bases between them. CDR3 sequence: CASSLVGRGGASYEQYF. The CDR3 DNA sequence: TGTGCCAGCAGCTTAGTAGGCAGGGGAGGGGCTTCCTACGAGCAGTACTTC.

In this sample, this clonotype turned up a few times. V usage is TRBV11-2 and J usage is TRBJ2-7, with TRBD1 as a possible D gene (7 bases). This CDR3 contains 15 residues. Trimming took 0 bases from V and 3 from J, leaving 12 bases between them. Germline V gives CDR1 SGHAT, CDR2 FQNNGV. In DNA form, the CDR3 reads TGTGCCAGCAGCTTAGAAGGAGGGGGCAGCTACGAGCAGTACTTC. It translates to CASSLEGGGSYEQYF.

This clonotype came up a few times. The rearrangement links TRBV7-2 to TRBJ2-5, with 12 bases that match TRBD2. CDR1 is SGHTA and CDR2 is FQGNSA in the germline V gene. Germline trimming cut 5 bases from V and 4 bases from J; bases unmatched to any gene: 8. CDR3 length: 16 amino acids. This chain's CDR3 is CASSGRLAGVIETQYF. The CDR3 bases are TGTGCCAGCAGCGGCCGACTAGCGGGAGTGATAGAGACCCAGTACTTC.

The rearrangement links TRBV3-1 to TRBJ2-7; perhaps TRBD1 as D (5 bases). V lost 1 base and J 5 bases, leaving 6 bases between the germline ends. The CDR3 has 12 amino acids. The germline CDR1 and CDR2 sequences are LGHDT and YNNKEL (reference sequence). The CDR3 DNA reads TGTGCCAGCAGCCAAGGACAGAACGAGCAGTACTTC. Its protein product is CASSQGQNEQYF.

This clonotype occurred a few times. V usage is TRBV28 and J usage is TRBJ2-5, with a weak D call TRBD1 (6 bases). Germline CDR1 and CDR2: MDHEN and SYDVKM. The CDR3 is 11 amino acids. The ends were cut back, 8 bases at V and 5 bases at J, with 9 bases in the middle. The CDR3 protein is CASGQGETQYF. In DNA form, the CDR3 reads TGTGCCAGCGGCCAGGGGGAGACCCAGTACTTC.

This clonotype was counted between two and nine times. The genes are TRBV6-2 or TRBV6-3 and TRBJ2-3; D perhaps matches TRBD2 (5 bases). Germline loops: CDR1 MNHEY, CDR2 SVGEGT. The CDR3 sequence is 15 residues long. The germline V and J ends were trimmed by 0 bases and 4 bases, with 11 bases remaining between them. As DNA, the CDR3 is TGTGCCAGCAGTTACTCCCAGCGGAACGCAGATACGCAGTATTTT. Protein: CASSYSQRNADTQYF.

This clonotype was seen more than once but under ten times. The chain recombines TRBV11-2 with TRBJ2-1, with TRBD2 matching 16 bases. The trim removed 6 bases at V and 6 bases at J, leaving 8 bases unmatched. This CDR3 comprises 17 residues. Germline assignment: CDR1 SGHAT and CDR2 FQNNGV. The CDR3 nucleotides read TGTGCCAGCAGACGGGGGACTAGCGGGAGGGTCGCCAATGAGCAGTTCTTC. Translating gives CASRRGTSGRVANEQFF.